The sequence of this T cell receptor beta chain was determined in a study of cytomegalovirus exposure and HLA in healthy donors. The PCR employed 60 Vbeta primers together with 13 Jbeta primers. Repertoires were generated with immunoSEQ multiplex PCR, while TCRdb's copy carries only in-frame clones and drops some. The repertoire includes 90,000 to 150,000 clones, roughly 71% of them detected once, and 2.9% sits in the top ten. General study points: For most TCR beta V segments, an earlier analysis put the productive rate at about 87% or about 30% of the time. A later analysis linked a missense DCLRE1C variant to TCR beta V- and J-gene trimming. Reported performance of the classifier showed diagnosis of cytomegalovirus status with high specificity and sensitivity.

About this clone itself: Its antigen is not identified.

Healthy bone marrow donors made up the donor group. The sample was PBMCs. This TCR was sampled from a woman aged 35 to 49 in good health and CMV-seropositive.

The CDR3 reads CASSVGTGEAGNTIYF. DNA for the CDR3: TGTGCCAGCAGCGTAGGGACAGGGGAGGCTGGAAACACCATATATTTT. The V and J genes are TRBV9 and TRBJ1-3, with 9 bases matching TRBD1. Germline V gives CDR1 SGDLS, CDR2 YYNGEE. V dropped 0 bases and J dropped 2; count of bases not matched to a gene: 3. The CDR3 has 16 residues. Filled out from reference TRBV9 and TRBJ1-3, the complete variable domain reads DSGVTQTPKHLITATGQRVTLRCSPRSGDLSVYWYQQSLDQGLQFLIQYYNGEERAKGNILERFSAQQFPDLHSELNLSSLELGDSALYFCASSVGTGEAGNTIYFGEGSWLTVV.